This T cell receptor (beta chain) was captured by sequencing in a study of Graves' ophthalmopathy and Graves' hyperthyroidism. General study points: The model reached around 64% sensitivity and approximately 72% specificity for predicting ophthalmopathy progression.

V lost 3 bases, J lost 13 bases, and 22 bases stayed unmatched. Germline V gene lookup returns CDR1 SGHTS and CDR2 YDEGEE. The CDR3 spans 17 residues. This clonotype occurred many times. The antigen remains undetermined. Scientists amplified the TCR beta CDR3 regions from RNA transcripts. RT-PCR was first run with HTBI primers, then multiplex PCR in a second round. TCRdb processed the multiplex PCR reads anew with MiXCR; each CDR3 protein has one entry. Among a few hundred thousand distinct CDR3 sequences listed, less than 20% were seen once. The chain carries TRBV5-8 and TRBJ1-5; 7 nucleotides agree with TRBD1. The origin of this receptor is a woman aged 18 to 35 with stable Graves' hyperthyroidism. Sequencing was done on a sample of peripheral blood. The CDR3, as DNA: TGTGCCAGCAGCTACAGACAGGGACAAAACCCCCTCTATTTGCAGCATTTT. Translated: CASSYRQGQNPLYLQHF.